Listed below are T cell receptor beta chains from one sample, sequenced in a study of beta chain features in type 1 diabetes. Assay used: immunoSEQ multiplex PCR; TCRdb lists only in-frame clones, some missing. The repertoire holds around 200,000 clones, with more than 10% as singletons. Sequenced material: central memory CD4+ T cells from blood. The source is a woman younger than 35 in good health. The CDR3 runs from the conserved cysteine through the conserved F or W. A D gene is named only where the DNA matches it firmly. Clone sizes are given selectively: once, few, many, or a class where the clone is expanded.

d_call: NA
clone_size: NA
v_call: TRBV14
j_call: TRBJ1-4
cdr3_aa: CASSQDAREKLFF
cdr3_nt: TGTGCCAGCAGCCAAGATGCGCGGGAAAAACTGTTTTTT

d_call: TRBD2
clone_size: few
v_call: TRBV2
j_call: TRBJ2-5
cdr3_aa: CASSEGGRASETQYF
cdr3_nt: TGTGCCAGCAGTGAAGGCGGGAGGGCCTCTGAGACCCAGTACTTC

d_call: NA
clone_size: NA
v_call: TRBV6-7
j_call: TRBJ2-1
cdr3_aa: CASSYSNTHEQFF
cdr3_nt: TGTGCCAGCAGTTACTCGAACACCCATGAGCAGTTCTTC

d_call: TRBD2
clone_size: few
v_call: TRBV5-4
j_call: TRBJ2-1
cdr3_aa: CASSPGGLGHNEQFF
cdr3_nt: TGTGCCAGCAGCCCGGGGGGACTAGGGCACAATGAGCAGTTCTTC

d_call: NA
clone_size: few
v_call: TRBV2
j_call: TRBJ2-6
cdr3_aa: CASSDTPGGANVLTF
cdr3_nt: TGTGCCAGCAGTGATACCCCGGGTGGGGCCAACGTCCTGACTTTC

d_call: NA
clone_size: NA
v_call: TRBV4-2
j_call: TRBJ2-5
cdr3_aa: CASSQTGLLNQETQYF
cdr3_nt: TGTGCCAGCAGCCAAACGGGACTCCTAAACCAAGAGACCCAGTACTTC

d_call: NA
clone_size: NA
v_call: TRBV6-5
j_call: TRBJ2-3
cdr3_aa: CATRLTDTQYF
cdr3_nt: TGTGCCACCCGACTAACAGATACGCAGTATTTT

d_call: NA
clone_size: NA
v_call: TRBV9
j_call: TRBJ2-1
cdr3_aa: CASSVGTHNEQFF
cdr3_nt: TGTGCCAGCAGCGTCGGGACTCACAATGAGCAGTTCTTC

d_call: NA
clone_size: NA
v_call: TRBV9
j_call: TRBJ1-5
cdr3_aa: CASSAESSNQPQHF
cdr3_nt: TGTGCCAGCAGCGCTGAGAGCAGCAATCAGCCCCAGCATTTT

d_call: NA
clone_size: NA
v_call: TRBV7-2
j_call: TRBJ1-1
cdr3_aa: CASSSTVNTEAFF
cdr3_nt: TGTGCCAGCAGCTCGACAGTAAACACTGAAGCTTTCTTT

d_call: TRBD1
clone_size: NA
v_call: TRBV14
j_call: TRBJ2-1
cdr3_aa: CASSQGDRTYNEQFF
cdr3_nt: TGTGCCAGCAGCCAGGGGGACAGGACCTACAATGAGCAGTTCTTC

d_call: NA
clone_size: few
v_call: TRBV28
j_call: TRBJ2-5
cdr3_aa: CASTFSTRETQYF
cdr3_nt: TGTGCCAGCACCTTTAGCACAAGAGAGACCCAGTACTTC

d_call: TRBD1
clone_size: many
v_call: TRBV7-9
j_call: TRBJ1-2
cdr3_aa: CASTETGTGYGYTF
cdr3_nt: TGTGCCAGCACCGAGACAGGGACTGGCTATGGCTACACCTTC

d_call: NA
clone_size: NA
v_call: TRBV30
j_call: TRBJ1-5
cdr3_aa: CAWSARGNQPQHF
cdr3_nt: TGTGCCTGGAGCGCCCGGGGGAATCAGCCCCAGCATTTT

d_call: TRBD2
clone_size: medium-sized
v_call: TRBV13
j_call: TRBJ2-3
cdr3_aa: CASSIGTSGLTDTQYF
cdr3_nt: TGTGCCAGCAGCATAGGGACTAGCGGCCTCACAGATACGCAGTATTTT

d_call: NA
clone_size: NA
v_call: TRBV7-2
j_call: TRBJ1-5
cdr3_aa: CASSRSVVNQPQHF
cdr3_nt: TGTGCCAGCAGCCGCTCGGTGGTTAATCAGCCCCAGCATTTT

d_call: TRBD2
clone_size: NA
v_call: TRBV11-2
j_call: TRBJ2-3
cdr3_aa: CASSFNSGSSDTQYF
cdr3_nt: TGTGCCAGCAGTTTTAATAGCGGGAGTTCAGATACGCAGTATTTT

d_call: TRBD2
clone_size: few
v_call: TRBV28
j_call: TRBJ2-1
cdr3_aa: CASRTGTSGNEQFF
cdr3_nt: TGTGCCAGCAGGACCGGGACTAGCGGCAATGAGCAGTTCTTC

d_call: TRBD1
clone_size: few
v_call: TRBV5-4
j_call: TRBJ2-1
cdr3_aa: CASSRDSGTGDNEQFF
cdr3_nt: TGTGCCAGCAGCCGGGACTCCGGGACAGGGGACAATGAGCAGTTCTTC

d_call: TRBD2
clone_size: few
v_call: TRBV28
j_call: TRBJ2-7
cdr3_aa: CASRVGGTSNSYEQYF
cdr3_nt: TGTGCCAGCAGAGTGGGAGGGACTTCCAACTCCTACGAGCAGTACTTC

d_call: NA
clone_size: NA
v_call: TRBV30
j_call: TRBJ2-3
cdr3_aa: CAWSAGGRSTDTQYF
cdr3_nt: TGTGCCTGGAGTGCGGGCGGGCGTAGCACAGATACGCAGTATTTT

d_call: TRBD1
clone_size: few
v_call: TRBV28
j_call: TRBJ2-1
cdr3_aa: CASRRLGTGVNEQFF
cdr3_nt: TGTGCCAGTCGCCGGCTCGGGACAGGGGTAAATGAGCAGTTCTTC

d_call: NA
clone_size: few
v_call: TRBV11-2
j_call: TRBJ1-4
cdr3_aa: CASSPGGKKLFF
cdr3_nt: TGTGCCAGCAGCCCCGGAGGGAAAAAACTGTTTTTT

d_call: NA
clone_size: few
v_call: TRBV5-8
j_call: TRBJ2-1
cdr3_aa: CASSFRLHSSYNEQFF
cdr3_nt: TGTGCCAGCAGCTTCAGGCTACACAGCTCCTACAATGAGCAGTTCTTC

d_call: NA
clone_size: NA
v_call: TRBV2
j_call: TRBJ1-1
cdr3_aa: CASSPEGSLWAFF
cdr3_nt: TGTGCCAGCAGCCCCGAAGGGAGCCTGTGGGCTTTCTTT

d_call: NA
clone_size: many
v_call: TRBV7-2
j_call: TRBJ1-1
cdr3_aa: CASSLGRNTEAFF
cdr3_nt: TGTGCCAGCAGCTTAGGTAGGAACACTGAAGCTTTCTTT

d_call: TRBD1
clone_size: NA
v_call: TRBV5-6
j_call: TRBJ2-7
cdr3_aa: CASSPRIRGRDEQYF
cdr3_nt: TGTGCCAGCAGCCCCCGGATCAGGGGGCGGGACGAGCAGTACTTC

d_call: NA
clone_size: few
v_call: TRBV7-8
j_call: TRBJ2-1
cdr3_aa: CASSPTVHSYNEQFF
cdr3_nt: TGTGCCAGCAGCCCGACTGTCCACTCCTACAATGAGCAGTTCTTC

d_call: NA
clone_size: NA
v_call: TRBV19
j_call: TRBJ2-7
cdr3_aa: CASSIVGLHEQYF
cdr3_nt: TGTGCCAGTAGTATAGTCGGTCTCCACGAGCAGTACTTC

d_call: NA
clone_size: NA
v_call: TRBV7-6
j_call: TRBJ2-1
cdr3_aa: CASSLQGRGINEQFF
cdr3_nt: TGTGCCAGCAGCTTACAGGGTCGCGGGATCAATGAGCAGTTCTTC

d_call: NA
clone_size: few
v_call: TRBV7-9
j_call: TRBJ2-5
cdr3_aa: CASSLMLRERETQYF
cdr3_nt: TGTGCCAGCAGCTTAATGCTCAGGGAAAGGGAGACCCAGTACTTC

d_call: NA
clone_size: NA
v_call: TRBV11-2
j_call: TRBJ2-1
cdr3_aa: CASSSQGPSYNEQFF
cdr3_nt: TGTGCCAGCAGCTCCCAGGGGCCTTCCTACAATGAGCAGTTCTTC

d_call: NA
clone_size: NA
v_call: TRBV30
j_call: TRBJ1-2
cdr3_aa: CAWSRAIYGYTF
cdr3_nt: TGTGCCTGGAGTAGAGCAATCTATGGCTACACCTTC

d_call: NA
clone_size: few
v_call: TRBV18
j_call: TRBJ1-3
cdr3_aa: CASSQDRASGNTIYF
cdr3_nt: TGTGCCAGCTCACAAGACAGAGCCTCTGGAAACACCATATATTTT

d_call: TRBD2
clone_size: NA
v_call: TRBV28
j_call: TRBJ2-1
cdr3_aa: CASSDTRSGGGFRNEQFF
cdr3_nt: TGTGCCAGCAGCGACACCCGAAGCGGGGGGGGGTTTAGAAATGAGCAGTTCTTC

d_call: TRBD2
clone_size: NA
v_call: TRBV5-1
j_call: TRBJ2-7
cdr3_aa: CASSLGRGGYEQYF
cdr3_nt: TGCGCCAGCAGCTTGGGCCGCGGGGGCTACGAGCAGTACTTC

d_call: NA
clone_size: few
v_call: TRBV28
j_call: TRBJ1-5
cdr3_aa: CASSLTGLSNQPQHF
cdr3_nt: TGTGCCAGCAGTTTGACAGGTTTGAGCAATCAGCCCCAGCATTTT

d_call: TRBD1
clone_size: few
v_call: TRBV29-1
j_call: TRBJ2-7
cdr3_aa: CSVRQGSGSYEQYF
cdr3_nt: TGCAGCGTCCGACAGGGGTCGGGATCCTACGAGCAGTACTTC

d_call: TRBD1
clone_size: NA
v_call: TRBV14
j_call: TRBJ1-1
cdr3_aa: CASSHRGARGAHEAFF
cdr3_nt: TGTGCCAGCAGCCACCGCGGGGCCAGGGGGGCGCATGAAGCTTTCTTT

d_call: NA
clone_size: few
v_call: TRBV7-9
j_call: TRBJ2-7
cdr3_aa: CASSLGGPASYEQYF
cdr3_nt: TGTGCCAGCAGCTTAGGTGGGCCCGCCTCCTACGAGCAGTACTTC

d_call: TRBD1
clone_size: NA
v_call: TRBV4-2
j_call: TRBJ2-5
cdr3_aa: CASSPGTGNKETQYF
cdr3_nt: TGTGCCAGCAGCCCAGGGACAGGAAATAAAGAGACCCAGTACTTC

d_call: NA
clone_size: few
v_call: TRBV30
j_call: TRBJ2-3
cdr3_aa: CAWQEGADTQYF
cdr3_nt: TGTGCCTGGCAAGAGGGGGCAGATACGCAGTATTTT

d_call: NA
clone_size: few
v_call: TRBV5-1
j_call: TRBJ1-1
cdr3_aa: CASSLGPGSSEAFF
cdr3_nt: TGCGCCAGCAGCTTGGGACCGGGGAGCTCTGAAGCTTTCTTT

d_call: TRBD1
clone_size: few
v_call: TRBV10-3
j_call: TRBJ2-7
cdr3_aa: CAISDPPTGNEQYF
cdr3_nt: TGTGCCATCAGTGACCCACCGACAGGGAACGAGCAGTACTTC

d_call: TRBD2
clone_size: few
v_call: TRBV19
j_call: TRBJ2-1
cdr3_aa: CASSISGRSSYNEQFF
cdr3_nt: TGTGCCAGTAGTATTAGCGGGAGGAGCTCCTACAATGAGCAGTTCTTC

d_call: TRBD2
clone_size: many
v_call: TRBV29-1
j_call: TRBJ2-2
cdr3_aa: CSVEVPSGRTGELFF
cdr3_nt: TGCAGCGTTGAAGTACCTAGCGGGAGAACCGGGGAGCTGTTTTTT

d_call: NA
clone_size: once
v_call: TRBV7-8
j_call: TRBJ1-1
cdr3_aa: CASSLVGGGGMNTEAFF
cdr3_nt: TGTGCCAGCAGCTTAGTAGGGGGGGGCGGAATGAACACTGAAGCTTTCTTT

d_call: TRBD1
clone_size: NA
v_call: TRBV2
j_call: TRBJ1-1
cdr3_aa: CASREQGATEAFF
cdr3_nt: TGTGCCAGCAGAGAGCAGGGGGCCACTGAAGCTTTCTTT

d_call: TRBD2
clone_size: NA
v_call: TRBV30
j_call: TRBJ2-7
cdr3_aa: CAWPAPSLHELAGDEQYF
cdr3_nt: TGTGCCTGGCCGGCCCCGTCCCTCCACGAACTAGCGGGAGACGAGCAGTACTTC

d_call: TRBD1
clone_size: NA
v_call: TRBV5-6
j_call: TRBJ2-3
cdr3_aa: CASSWGQGLGTDTQYF
cdr3_nt: TGTGCCAGCAGCTGGGGACAGGGCCTAGGTACAGATACGCAGTATTTT

d_call: NA
clone_size: NA
v_call: TRBV29-1
j_call: TRBJ1-1
cdr3_aa: CSALVNTEAFF
cdr3_nt: TGCAGCGCACTCGTGAACACTGAAGCTTTCTTT

d_call: TRBD1
clone_size: NA
v_call: TRBV6-5
j_call: TRBJ2-5
cdr3_aa: CASTRQWGQQETQYF
cdr3_nt: TGTGCCAGCACCCGTCAGTGGGGACAGCAAGAGACCCAGTACTTC

d_call: NA
clone_size: NA
v_call: TRBV7-2
j_call: TRBJ1-2
cdr3_aa: CASSSHRVLLLYGYTF
cdr3_nt: TGTGCCAGCAGCTCGCACAGGGTACTACTACTCTATGGCTACACCTTC

d_call: NA
clone_size: few
v_call: TRBV14
j_call: TRBJ2-1
cdr3_aa: CASSQMPLAGNEQFF
cdr3_nt: TGTGCCAGCAGCCAGATGCCACTAGCCGGCAATGAGCAGTTCTTC

d_call: NA
clone_size: NA
v_call: TRBV7-3
j_call: TRBJ2-5
cdr3_aa: CASSPQGGAETQYF
cdr3_nt: TGTGCCAGCAGCCCCCAGGGGGGCGCAGAGACCCAGTACTTC

d_call: TRBD2
clone_size: few
v_call: TRBV14
j_call: TRBJ2-1
cdr3_aa: CASSQDRFSGRGLEQFF
cdr3_nt: TGTGCCAGCAGCCAAGATCGTTTTAGCGGGAGAGGTCTTGAGCAGTTCTTC

d_call: TRBD2
clone_size: NA
v_call: TRBV7-6
j_call: TRBJ2-3
cdr3_aa: CASSLAAVRTDTQYF
cdr3_nt: TGTGCCAGCAGCCTAGCGGCAGTCCGCACAGATACGCAGTATTTT

d_call: TRBD2
clone_size: few
v_call: TRBV6-5
j_call: TRBJ2-7
cdr3_aa: CASIGSSGSFDEQYF
cdr3_nt: TGTGCCAGCATTGGCTCTAGCGGGAGTTTCGACGAGCAGTACTTC

d_call: TRBD2
clone_size: NA
v_call: TRBV7-2
j_call: TRBJ2-5
cdr3_aa: CASSSLAGVRGETQYF
cdr3_nt: TGTGCCAGCAGCTCACTAGCGGGAGTACGAGGAGAGACCCAGTACTTC